The next 5 T cell receptor beta chains were all read from a single sample in a study of vaccination and CD4 T cells after COVID-19. Indicated treatment: roughly ten-day PBMC culture with coronavirus spike peptide pools or control peptides (ViraFEST assay). Antigen specificity for these receptors is unknown. Cultured CD4+ T-cell DNA underwent Oncomine TCR Beta short-read sequencing. TCRdb redid the calling of the PCR reads with MiXCR, one entry per CDR3 protein. The table includes some 13,000 distinct CDR3 sequences, under 45% detected once. Input material: CD4+ T cells from blood, cultured in vitro. The receptors come from a human donor who had recovered from COVID-19.

This clonotype is judged medium-sized. The chain has TRBV20-1 and TRBJ2-5; TRBD1 agrees at 8 bases. The CDR3 sequence is 16 residues long. V was clipped by 5 bases and J by 7 bases; unmatched bases: 18. Per the germline V gene, CDR1 is DFQATT and CDR2 is SNEGSKA (reference sequence). This CDR3 reads CSAPDTGQGDVGTQYF. CDR3 DNA sequence: TGCAGTGCTCCTGACACTGGACAGGGTGACGTGGGGACCCAGTACTTC.

This rearrangement joins TRBV15 to TRBJ1-6; tentative D call: TRBD1 (5 bases). The V gene's germline CDR1 is LNHNV and CDR2 YYDKDF (reference sequence). Trimming cost V 3 bases and J 7 bases, with 10 bases left between them. The CDR3 covers 14 residues. CDR3 sequence: CATSRTAENSPLHF. CDR3 DNA sequence: TGTGCCACCAGCAGGACAGCTGAAAATTCACCCCTCCACTTT. Filled out from reference TRBV15 and TRBJ1-6, the complete variable domain reads DAMVIQNPRYQVTQFGKPVTLSCSQTLNHNVMYWYQQKSSQAPKLLFHYYDKDFNNEADTPDNFQSRRPNTSFCFLDIRSPGLGDTAMYLCATSRTAENSPLHFGNGTRLTVT.

This clonotype was observed a handful of times. V gene TRBV14 combines with J gene TRBJ1-6; no firm D call. Germline V lookup: CDR1 SGHDN, CDR2 FVKESK. Trimming left V 1 base short and J 7 bases short, with 8 bases between. The CDR3 contains 14 residues. In DNA, the CDR3 is TGTGCCAGCAGCCAAGGAAGACACAATTCACCCCTCCACTTT. Translation: CASSQGRHNSPLHF.

V and J are TRBV19 and TRBJ1-5, with D perhaps matching TRBD1 (5 bases). Germline V gene lookup returns CDR1 LNHDA and CDR2 SQIVND (reference sequence). This CDR3 spans 16 amino acids. The V gene lost 4 bases and the J gene lost 7 bases, with 20 bases spanning the gap. The CDR3 region has the DNA TGTGCCAGTAGTACCTTCGACCCGGGGCGTGGGCAGCCCCAGCATTTT. This codes for CASSTFDPGRGQPQHF.

This clonotype has just a few counts. The chain is built from TRBV20-1 and TRBJ2-3; perhaps D is TRBD1 or TRBD2 (6 bases each). The CDR3 has 15 amino acids. Germline CDR1 reads DFQATT; CDR2 reads SNEGSKA (reference sequence). CDR3 region: CSSLPHGSDRDTQYF. The CDR3 nucleotides are TGCAGCTCCCTCCCCCACGGGAGCGACAGGGATACGCAGTATTTT.